The rows below give T cell receptor beta chains drawn from one sample of a study of CD8+ T cells in alopecia areata. Assay: immunoSEQ multiplex PCR; the TCRdb copy retains only in-frame clones and omits some. Of about 150,000 clones in the sample, roughly 53% are singletons; the top ten hold under 7.5%. The material was CD4+ T cells sorted from blood, obtained at week 0. These receptors were taken from a human donor with alopecia areata. The CDR3 runs from the conserved cysteine through the conserved F or W. A D gene is named only where the DNA matches it firmly. Only some rows state a clone size, as once, few, many or a class for expanded clones.

D gene	clone size	V gene	J gene	CDR3 length	CDR3 DNA	CDR3 protein
NA	NA	TRBV6-5	TRBJ1-4	15	TGTGCCAGCAGCCCGCTCGGAAGGGAGGGCGGAAAACTGTTTTTT	CASSPLGREGGKLFF
TRBD1	NA	TRBV5-6	TRBJ1-6	15	TGTGCCAGCAGGCGGATGACAGGGAATAATTCACCCCTCCACTTT	CASRRMTGNNSPLHF
TRBD2	few	TRBV27	TRBJ2-5	14	TGTGCCAGCAGTTCGACGTCTCAGGGAGGGTCTCAGTACTTC	CASSSTSQGGSQYF
NA	few	TRBV7-2	TRBJ2-3	12	TGTGCCAGCAGTCATGGCACAGATACGCAGTATTTT	CASSHGTDTQYF
NA	NA	TRBV29-1	TRBJ2-7	11	TGCAGCGTTAAATTCGGCTACGAGCAGTACTTC	CSVKFGYEQYF
NA	NA	TRBV11-2	TRBJ1-1	13	TGTGCCAGCAGCCTAGCGGGGGGAACTGAAGCTTTCTTT	CASSLAGGTEAFF
NA	NA	TRBV11-3	TRBJ2-1	11	TGTGCCAGCAGCCCGGAGGGTGAGCAGTTCTTC	CASSPEGEQFF
NA	NA	TRBV5-6	TRBJ1-5	17	TGTGCCAGCAGCATAACCAAGGGTTGGATACGCAATCAGCCCCAGCATTTT	CASSITKGWIRNQPQHF
TRBD2	few	TRBV4-2	TRBJ2-4	19	TGTGCCAGCAGCCAACACCGGGACTACCATTGGGTAGCCAAAAACATTCAGTACTTC	CASSQHRDYHWVAKNIQYF
NA	NA	TRBV29-1	TRBJ2-2	14	TGCAGCGCTGAACGCACTCGCGGCACCGGGGAGCTGTTTTTT	CSAERTRGTGELFF
NA	NA	TRBV7-2	TRBJ1-2	15	TGTGCCAGCAGCCAAGGGACAATGAATAACTATGGCTACACCTTC	CASSQGTMNNYGYTF
TRBD1	NA	TRBV2	TRBJ1-2	14	TGTGCCAGCAGAGAGACAGGGCTGACCTATGGCTACACCTTC	CASRETGLTYGYTF
NA	NA	TRBV28	TRBJ1-5	14	TGTGCCAGCAGTTTATGGACAGCCCTTCAGCCCCAGCATTTT	CASSLWTALQPQHF
NA	NA	TRBV9	TRBJ2-3	13	TGTGCCAGCAGCCAACAGGTGTCAGATACGCAGTATTTT	CASSQQVSDTQYF
NA	few	TRBV18	TRBJ1-1	19	TGTGCCAGCTCACCACCCTTACGACAGGATGGTCGGCTGAACACTGAAGCTTTCTTT	CASSPPLRQDGRLNTEAFF
NA	NA	TRBV11-1	TRBJ2-7	15	TGTGCCAGCAGCTTAGAATCTGCTAGCTCCTACGAGCAGTACTTC	CASSLESASSYEQYF
NA	NA	TRBV7-9	TRBJ1-6	11	TGTGCCAGCAGCGTCATGGGACCCCTCCACTTT	CASSVMGPLHF
NA	NA	TRBV7-2	TRBJ1-1	13	TGTGCCAGCAGCGATCGGGGAGGCCTTGAAGCTTTCTTT	CASSDRGGLEAFF
TRBD2	NA	TRBV29-1	TRBJ2-1	15	TGCAGCGTTGGGGGACTAGCGGGGGTCTACAATGAGCAGTTCTTC	CSVGGLAGVYNEQFF
TRBD1	few	TRBV2	TRBJ1-4	18	TGTGCCAGCCTTCTCGGACAGGGGACTAAGCGCACTAATGAAAAACTGTTTTTT	CASLLGQGTKRTNEKLFF
NA	NA	TRBV2	TRBJ2-7	12	TGTGCCAGCAACCTACAGGCCTACGAGCAGTACTTC	CASNLQAYEQYF
NA	NA	TRBV4-3	TRBJ2-1	13	TGCGCCAGCAGCCAAGCTTATAGCAATGAGCAGTTCTTC	CASSQAYSNEQFF
TRBD1	NA	TRBV7-9	TRBJ1-2	17	TGTGCCAGCAGCAAGTTACATCAAGGGACAGGGAACTATGGCTACACCTTC	CASSKLHQGTGNYGYTF
TRBD2	NA	TRBV27	TRBJ2-1	17	TGTGCCAGCAGTCGGGGACGACTAGCGGGGGGCCGGAATGAGCAGTTCTTC	CASSRGRLAGGRNEQFF
NA	NA	TRBV30	TRBJ1-1	12	TGTGGGCTGCAGGGGACGAACACTGAAGCTTTCTTT	CGLQGTNTEAFF
NA	NA	TRBV6-5	TRBJ2-7	13	TGTGCCAGCACTCTCGGGGACTCCTACGAGCAGTACTTC	CASTLGDSYEQYF
NA	NA	TRBV18	TRBJ2-1	11	TGTGCCAGCTCACCGAGGAGTGAGCAGTTCTTC	CASSPRSEQFF
NA	few	TRBV5-1	TRBJ2-7	15	TGCGCCAGCAGCTTGGTTGGGAACTTGGGCGACGAGCAGTACTTC	CASSLVGNLGDEQYF
NA	NA	TRBV9	TRBJ1-6	14	TGTGCCAGCAGCGTCTGGGAATATAATTCACCCCTCCACTTT	CASSVWEYNSPLHF
TRBD1	NA	TRBV14	TRBJ2-6	21	TGTGCCAGCAGCCAAACACCAACAGGGGCCTCCTTGTGGTCTGGGGCCAACGTCCTGACTTTC	CASSQTPTGASLWSGANVLTF
NA	few	TRBV10-3	TRBJ2-5	13	TGTGCCATCAGGGGGGCCTTGCAAGAGACCCAGTACTTC	CAIRGALQETQYF
TRBD1	few	TRBV2	TRBJ1-2	14	TGTGCCAGCAGTGAAGGCCAGGGGGCGAGTGGCTACACCTTC	CASSEGQGASGYTF
NA	few	TRBV7-7	TRBJ2-7	13	TGTGCTAGCAGCGCGGACGGAGGCTACGAGCAGTACTTC	CASSADGGYEQYF
TRBD2	NA	TRBV2	TRBJ2-2	15	TGTGCCAGCAGAGGGACTAGCGGGACCACCGGGGAGCTGTTTTTT	CASRGTSGTTGELFF
NA	NA	TRBV4-3	TRBJ1-1	15	TGCGCCAGCAGCCCTAGTACTAGGGGTAGGACTGAAGCTTTCTTT	CASSPSTRGRTEAFF
NA	NA	TRBV25-1	TRBJ1-1	13	TGTGCCAGCAGACGCCGGGGGGGCACTGAAGCTTTCTTT	CASRRRGGTEAFF
TRBD1	NA	TRBV11-3	TRBJ1-1	14	TGTGCCAGCAGCTTAGGGGGACAGGCTGCTGAAGCTTTCTTT	CASSLGGQAAEAFF
NA	few	TRBV15	TRBJ1-2	13	TGTGCCACCAGCAGCGGGACGGGATATGGCTACACCTTC	CATSSGTGYGYTF
NA	NA	TRBV7-6	TRBJ2-2	16	TGTGCCAGCAGCTTAGCTGAGGCAGCGAACACCGGGGAGCTGTTTTTT	CASSLAEAANTGELFF
TRBD1	NA	TRBV30	TRBJ1-2	16	TGTGCCTGGAGACCGGACTTCAGGGGGCTGGGCTATGGCTACACCTTC	CAWRPDFRGLGYGYTF
NA	few	TRBV4-2	TRBJ2-2	15	TGTGCCAGCAGCCAAAGGGGATCCACCCCCGGGGAGCTGTTTTTT	CASSQRGSTPGELFF
NA	once	TRBV6-5	TRBJ1-5	15	TGTGCCAGCAGTCAAAGGGGAGGGAGCAATCAGCCCCAGCATTTT	CASSQRGGSNQPQHF
NA	NA	TRBV4-3	TRBJ1-6	16	TGCGCCAGCAGCCAAGATCGGCACGGTTACAATTCACCCCTCCACTTT	CASSQDRHGYNSPLHF
TRBD1	NA	TRBV30	TRBJ2-1	15	TGTGCCTGGAGTACCGCAGGGGGTATGAGGAATGAGCAGTTCTTC	CAWSTAGGMRNEQFF
TRBD2	once	TRBV6-5	TRBJ2-5	15	TGTGCCAGCAGTTTGGTAGCGGGGCTTCAAGAGACCCAGTACTTC	CASSLVAGLQETQYF
NA	NA	TRBV29-1	TRBJ2-1	14	TGCAGCGGGGGCAACGGCGGAAGCTACAATGAGCAGTTCTTC	CSGGNGGSYNEQFF
NA	few	TRBV10-3	TRBJ1-4	14	TGTGCCATCAGTGATGACAGCACAAATGAAAAACTGTTTTTT	CAISDDSTNEKLFF
NA	once	TRBV25-1	TRBJ1-6	14	TGTGCCAGCAGTGAAAACTTGGGGAATTCACCCCTCCACTTT	CASSENLGNSPLHF
TRBD2	NA	TRBV4-2	TRBJ2-7	16	TGTGCCAGCAGCCAGACCCTCGGGGAGGGACGCTACGAGCAGTACTTC	CASSQTLGEGRYEQYF
TRBD1	NA	TRBV10-3	TRBJ1-6	16	TGTGCCATCAGTGAGTCGACCGGGACAGAAGGTTCACCCCTCCACTTT	CAISESTGTEGSPLHF
NA	NA	TRBV30	TRBJ1-1	14	TGTGCCTGGAGTGTATGGCCGACGAACACTGAAGCTTTCTTT	CAWSVWPTNTEAFF
NA	NA	TRBV30	TRBJ2-2	13	TGTGCCTGGAGCGGGGTTTTAGACGGGGAGCTGTTTTTT	CAWSGVLDGELFF